This T cell receptor beta chain comes out of a study of shared clonotypes between healthy human individuals. Libraries were prepared by immunoSEQ multiplex PCR; TCRdb keeps only in-frame clonotypes and omits some of them. The sample consists of roughly 1 million clones, roughly 70% of them appearing once. Remarks on this clone: Different DNA sequences within this sample yield the same CDR3.

Germline loops: CDR1 KGHSH, CDR2 LQKENI. The length of the CDR3 is 13 residues. Trimming stripped 0 bases from V and 4 bases from J, with 7 bases between. The clonotype comes from a man younger than 30 in good health. Sequenced sample: memory CD4+ T cells sorted from blood. Subset of the sample: CD45RA-negative fraction. The chain joins TRBV18 to TRBJ2-7; possibly TRBD1 or TRBD2 for D (5 bases each). CDR3 loop: CASSPPGEYEQYF. In DNA, the CDR3 is TGTGCCAGCTCACCACCGGGGGAATACGAGCAGTACTTC. Using reference TRBV18 and TRBJ2-7 for the parts outside the CDR3, the full variable domain is NAGVMQNPRHLVRRRGQEARLRCSPMKGHSHVYWYRQLPEEGLKFMVYLQKENIIDESGMPKERFSAEFPKEGPSILRIQQVVRGDSAAYFCASSPPGEYEQYFGPGTRLTVT.